This T cell receptor beta chain emerged from a study of post-analysis software for immune sequencing data. Study-wide findings and caveats: When patients were compared with controls, four or five TRBV segments were more frequent, TRBV5-6, TRBV5-1 and TRBV20-1 among them. Compared against controls, patients with multiple sclerosis displayed significantly lower normalized Chao1 diversity.

Looked up from germline, CDR1 is SGDLS and CDR2 is YYNGEE. This CDR3 has 16 amino acids. Trimming removed 0 bases at V and 1 base at J, with 11 bases between. Researchers reported that TCR beta cDNA libraries carried unique molecular identifiers. TCRdb fed the PCR reads into MiXCR, producing one record per CDR3 protein. The sample shows about 820,000 distinct CDR3 sequences, 53% of them seen only once. Points on this clonotype: No antigen is known for it.

The clonotype comes from a girl between 5 and 17 years old with multiple sclerosis. The sample comprised blood. This chain joins TRBV9 and TRBJ2-1; D remains ambiguous. The CDR3 loop is CASSVAVSGSYNEQFF. In DNA form, the CDR3 reads TGTGCCAGCAGCGTAGCTGTCAGTGGGTCCTACAATGAGCAGTTCTTC.